This entry lists 15 T cell receptor beta chains sequenced from one sample in a study of PD-1 blockade in classical Hodgkin lymphoma. TCRdb keeps only in-frame clones here, not all; method: immunoSEQ multiplex PCR. The sample has fewer than 14,000 clones; approximately 74% are singletons. Regarding time point: cycle 4 day 1 (C4D1), after 6 weeks of nivolumab. Relapse after autologous stem cell transplantation occurred in every patient, and brentuximab vedotin exposure varied. Thawed PBMCs underwent magnetic negative selection to yield purified CD4+ T cells. This material consisted of CD4+ T cells from blood, taken before the fourth cycle of nivolumab. The origin of the receptors is a human donor with classical Hodgkin lymphoma.

The chain combines TRBV18 with TRBJ2-1, with a possible D match to TRBD1 (5 bases). CDR3 size: 15 residues. The germline V gene encodes CDR1 KGHSH and CDR2 LQKENI. With 6 bases removed from V and 0 bases from J, the gap between germline ends came to 12 bases. The CDR3 sequence: CASSRQRNSYNEQFF. In nucleotides, the CDR3 is TGTGCCAGCTCGCGACAGAGAAACTCCTACAATGAGCAGTTCTTC.

CDR3 DNA: TGTGCCAGCAGCTTCGCCGGTCTACGGGGTGGCTACACCTTC. Its protein product is CASSFAGLRGGYTF. V and J are TRBV5-6 and TRBJ1-2; D is undetermined. The CDR3 has 14 amino acids. CDR1 is SGHDT, CDR2 YYEEEE, per germline. V lost 2 bases and J 7 bases, leaving 15 bases between the germline ends.

V gene TRBV7-3 combines with J gene TRBJ2-5; 7 bases fit TRBD1. The CDR3 runs 15 residues. Trimming cost V 3 bases and J 4 bases; bases outside gene matches: 8. The germline V gene has CDR1 SGHTA and CDR2 FQGTGA. The CDR3 DNA is TGTGCCAGCAGCTTTGGGGAACAGGGGTTAGAGACCCAGTACTTC. Residues: CASSFGEQGLETQYF.

This clone was picked up one time. This chain connects TRBV19 to TRBJ1-2; maybe TRBD1 (6 bases). The V end lost 6 bases, the J end lost 6 bases, and 17 bases lay between the germline ends. CDR3 length: 14 amino acids. The germline CDR1 and CDR2 sequences are LNHDA and SQIVND (reference sequence). CDR3 amino acids: CASRERGDGNGYTF. The DNA for the CDR3 is TGTGCCAGTAGAGAGAGGGGGGACGGGAATGGCTACACCTTC.

This clone was observed once. The gene calls are TRBV6-1 and TRBJ2-7, with 9 positions matching TRBD2. In germline, CDR1 is MNHNS, CDR2 SASEGT. The CDR3 contains 14 residues. V was clipped by 7 bases and J by 7 bases; unmatched bases: 11. CDR3: CASTGLARGGEQYF. In DNA form, the CDR3 reads TGTGCCAGCACCGGACTAGCGAGGGGTGGGGAGCAGTACTTC.

This chain uses TRBV14 with TRBJ2-7; 8 nucleotides line up with TRBD1. Germline CDR1 reads SGHDN; CDR2 reads FVKESK. The CDR3 has 14 amino acids. V lost 4 bases and J lost 5; bases outside the gene matches: 7. As DNA, the CDR3 is TGTGCCAGCAGCCTCGGACAGGGTTTCGACGAGCAGTACTTC. It codes for CASSLGQGFDEQYF.

This clone occurred once. The gene calls are TRBV7-6 and TRBJ2-1; D possibly corresponds to TRBD2 (6 bases). This CDR3 is built from 19 residues. Germline-derived CDR1 and CDR2 are SGHVS and FNYEAQ. Trimming stripped 0 bases from V and 4 bases from J, with 22 bases between. CDR3 bases: TGTGCCAGCAGCTTAGCGTCTGGTCCTAGCGCAATTACTTACAATGAGCAGTTCTTC. It specifies CASSLASGPSAITYNEQFF.

A few counts support this clone. This rearrangement joins TRBV5-1 to TRBJ2-5; 11 bases fit TRBD2. Germline V gives CDR1 SGHRS, CDR2 YFSETQ. This CDR3 comprises 16 residues. After removal of 0 bases from V and 5 bases from J, the junction contained 6 bases not matched to a gene. In DNA form, the CDR3 reads TGCGCCAGCAGCTTGGTTCTAGCGGGAGGAATGGAGACCCAGTACTTC. Its protein is CASSLVLAGGMETQYF. Combining the CDR3 with reference TRBV5-1 and TRBJ2-5 gives the whole variable domain KAGVTQTPRYLIKTRGQQVTLSCSPISGHRSVSWYQQTPGQGLQFLFEYFSETQRNKGNFPGRFSGRQFSNSRSEMNVSTLELGDSALYLCASSLVLAGGMETQYFGPGTRLLVL.

The CDR3 DNA sequence: TGCGCCAGCAGGGAGACAGGGAGTATTTCTGGGGCCAACGTCCTGACTTTC. Translation gives CASRETGSISGANVLTF. This chain links TRBV10-2 with TRBJ2-6, with 7 bases aligning to TRBD1. The CDR3 contains 17 residues. V shed 6 bases, J shed 1 base, and the junction held 9 bases outside the gene matches. CDR1 is WSHSY, CDR2 SAAADI, per germline.

CDR3 nucleotides: TGTGCCAGCAGTTACCAGGGGGTGGGCTATGGCTACACCTTC. Translating gives CASSYQGVGYGYTF. J is TRBJ1-2 and V is TRBV6-9; TRBD1 agrees at 7 bases. The CDR3 length is 14 residues. The germline V gene has CDR1 MNHGY and CDR2 SVAAGI. Losses at the gene ends were 3 bases for V and 4 bases for J; bases not matched to a gene: 5.

J is TRBJ2-1 and V is TRBV5-1; no definite D call. From germline, CDR1 is SGHRS and CDR2 YFSETQ. The CDR3 contains 13 residues. V was shortened by 5 bases and J by 4 bases, with 10 bases between the two germline ends. CDR3: CASRVDEYNEQFF. For the CDR3, the DNA is TGCGCCAGCAGGGTGGACGAATACAATGAGCAGTTCTTC. Supplemented by reference TRBV5-1 and TRBJ2-1, the full variable domain reads KAGVTQTPRYLIKTRGQQVTLSCSPISGHRSVSWYQQTPGQGLQFLFEYFSETQRNKGNFPGRFSGRQFSNSRSEMNVSTLELGDSALYLCASRVDEYNEQFFGPGTRLTVL.

The V call is TRBV7-9, the J call TRBJ2-1; D gene unclear. The germline V gene encodes CDR1 SEHNR and CDR2 FQNEAQ (reference sequence). CDR3 length equals 13 residues. V lost 9 bases and J 0 bases, leaving 9 bases between the germline ends. The CDR3 DNA is TGTGCCAGTCTACGAGACTCCTACAATGAGCAGTTCTTC. It translates to CASLRDSYNEQFF.

The chain couples TRBV9 to TRBJ2-5; D remains unclear. The length of the CDR3 is 15 residues. The V gene's germline CDR1 is SGDLS and CDR2 YYNGEE. The V gene lost 0 bases and the J gene lost 9 bases, with 18 bases spanning the gap. CDR3 nucleotides: TGTGCCAGCAGCGTAGAAGGTTATGGTGATACGGCCCAGTACTTC. Encoded protein: CASSVEGYGDTAQYF.

V usage is TRBV4-2 and J usage is TRBJ1-6, with 7 bases lining up with TRBD1. The germline CDR1 and CDR2 sequences are LGHNA and YNFKEQ. V lost 3 bases, J lost 8 bases, and 4 bases stayed unmatched. This CDR3 has 14 amino acids. The CDR3 nucleotides are TGTGCCAGCAGCCAGGGACAGCAGGATTCACCCCTCCACTTT. Amino acids: CASSQGQQDSPLHF.

The chain has TRBV5-1 and TRBJ2-6; 7 nucleotides align to TRBD1. The V gene's germline CDR1 is SGHRS and CDR2 YFSETQ. This CDR3 has 18 residues. V lost 5 bases to trimming and J lost 0 bases; unmatched junction nucleotides: 11. CDR3 nucleotide sequence: TGCGCCAGCAGTCGAGCCGGGACAGCTACCTCTGGGGCCAACGTCCTGACTTTC. Residues: CASSRAGTATSGANVLTF.